These 7 T cell receptor beta chains came from one sample sequenced in a study of regulatory T cells in long-lasting Graves disease. Arm-PCR of CDR3 regions and iRepertoire HTBI primers were used to build TCR beta libraries. Each CDR3 protein is one row after TCRdb ran MiXCR on the multiplex PCR reads. The table shows under 800,000 distinct CDR3 sequences, with about 15% occurring only once. Sample time point: newly diagnosed GD, antithyroid drugs for less than 3 months. From RNA extracted from PBMCs, the TCR library was made. These data were also reused for a study on T cells in Graves' hyperthyroidism and ophthalmopathy.

Sequencing used peripheral blood mononuclear cells (PBMCs), obtained at new diagnosis, from a patient treated with antithyroid drugs. Receptors originate from a woman in her 30s with Graves disease.

The chain employs TRBV6-2 or TRBV6-3 and TRBJ2-2, with D hard to call. CDR1 and CDR2 from the germline V gene are MNHEY and SVGEGT. This CDR3 has 15 residues. The V and J ends lost 5 bases and 3 bases respectively, with 13 bases between them. The CDR3 sequence is CASSPRSAYTGELFF. In nucleotides, the CDR3 is TGTGCCAGCAGTCCCCGGAGCGCGTACACCGGGGAGCTGTTTTTT.

This clonotype was recorded at least ten times. CDR3 DNA sequence: TGTGCCAGCAGCTTTTCGGTTACTTCGGAGCAGTTCTTC. Translating it yields CASSFSVTSEQFF. J is TRBJ2-1 and V is TRBV7-2; D ambiguous. Germline V gives CDR1 SGHTA, CDR2 FQGNSA. Deletions cut 3 bases from V and 10 bases from J, with 13 bases between. This CDR3 spans 13 amino acids. Complete variable domain (other parts from reference TRBV7-2 and TRBJ2-1): GAGVSQSPSNKVTEKGKDVELRCDPISGHTALYWYRQSLGQGLEFLIYFQGNSAPDKSGLPSDRFSAERTGGSVSTLTIQRTQQEDSAVYLCASSFSVTSEQFFGPGTRLTVL.

This clonotype was detected only a few times. The CDR3 protein is CSAPTGGLNGYTF. The DNA for the CDR3 is TGCAGTGCCCCTACTGGGGGTCTGAATGGCTACACCTTC. The chain recombines TRBV20-1 with TRBJ1-2, with D perhaps TRBD1 (5 bases). Germline CDR1 is DFQATT and CDR2 is SNEGSKA (reference sequence). Trimming took 6 bases from V and 6 from J, leaving 17 bases between them. CDR3 length: 13 residues.

This chain uses TRBV15 with TRBJ2-2; TRBD1 agrees at 7 bases. The CDR3 loop spans 14 amino acids. The germline V gene has CDR1 LNHNV and CDR2 YYDKDF (reference sequence). Trimming took 0 bases from V and 10 from J; bases not matched to a gene: 5. The CDR3 spells CATSRDVRGSELFF. The CDR3 nucleotides read TGTGCCACCAGCAGAGATGTCAGGGGGTCGGAGCTGTTTTTT.

For this clonotype: A clone one base away is much larger, so this may be a read error. The genes are TRBV29-1 and TRBJ2-5; TRBD2 matches 9 bases. The CDR3 runs 16 residues. The germline V gene encodes CDR1 SQVTM and CDR2 ANQGSEA. V gave up 4 bases and J gave up 0 bases; unmatched junction bases: 9. In DNA form, the CDR3 reads TGCAGCGTTGCCAGGGGGGCTAGCGGGAACCAAGAGACCCAGTACTTC. This codes for CSVARGASGNQETQYF.

The table lists this clonotype with a few counts. The chain carries TRBV2 and TRBJ2-7; 11 positions agree with TRBD1. Germline loops: CDR1 SNHLY, CDR2 FYNNEI. V dropped 6 bases and J dropped 2; count of bases not matched to a gene: 12. This CDR3 region has 17 residues. The CDR3 loop is CASSPIDGTGGAYEQYF. The CDR3 DNA sequence: TGTGCCAGCAGCCCCATCGACGGGACAGGGGGTGCCTACGAGCAGTACTTC.

The chain uses TRBV3-1 and TRBJ2-1; the D gene could be TRBD1 or TRBD2 (5 bases each). Trimming took off 5 bases at V and 10 bases at J, with 18 bases between the two ends. Germline V gives CDR1 LGHDT, CDR2 YNNKEL (reference sequence). The CDR3 runs 14 residues. The CDR3 is CASSARDLSYEQFF. In DNA, the CDR3 is TGTGCCAGCAGCGCCCGGGACCTTTCCTACGAGCAGTTCTTC.